This is a list of T cell receptor beta chains from one sample in a study of HIV-infected patients and healthy controls. MiXCR was run by TCRdb on the 5' RACE reads, yielding one entry per CDR3 protein. The repertoire holds more than 60,000 distinct CDR3 sequences, with approximately 21% as singletons. Sequencing was done on a sample of CD4+ T cells from blood. These receptor sequences come from a human donor in good health. Both conserved end residues are part of each CDR3. Fields, in order: CDR3 length, clone size, V gene, D gene, J gene, CDR3 DNA, CDR3 protein. D genes are given only for firm matches. Rows give clone size only sometimes, using once, few, many, or a class for an expanded clone.

CDR3 length: 17
clone size: many
V gene: TRBV5-5
D gene: .
J gene: TRBJ1-1
CDR3 DNA: TGTGCCAGCAGCTTGAGACATATGACGATATTTGACACTGAAGCTTTCTTT
CDR3 protein: CASSLRHMTIFDTEAFF

CDR3 length: 16
clone size: few
V gene: TRBV7-2
D gene: .
J gene: TRBJ1-1
CDR3 DNA: TGTGCCAGCAGCCTCAACCCTAGTGGGGGTAGGACTGAAGCTTTCTTT
CDR3 protein: CASSLNPSGGRTEAFF

CDR3 length: 17
clone size: many
V gene: TRBV6-5
D gene: TRBD1
J gene: TRBJ2-3
CDR3 DNA: TGTGCCAGCAGTTACCAGGACAGGGGGCCGGGAACAGATACGCAGTATTTT
CDR3 protein: CASSYQDRGPGTDTQYF

CDR3 length: 18
clone size: few
V gene: TRBV4-2
D gene: TRBD2
J gene: TRBJ2-3
CDR3 DNA: TGTGCCAGCAGCCAAGATCCTCTAGCGGGAACGAGCACAGATACGCAGTATTTT
CDR3 protein: CASSQDPLAGTSTDTQYF

CDR3 length: 16
clone size: many
V gene: TRBV5-1
D gene: .
J gene: TRBJ1-4
CDR3 DNA: TGCGCCAGCAGCTTGGACCCCCGGGACTGGAATGAAAAACTGTTTTTT
CDR3 protein: CASSLDPRDWNEKLFF

CDR3 length: 14
clone size: few
V gene: TRBV14
D gene: .
J gene: TRBJ1-2
CDR3 DNA: TGTGCCAGCAGTTACAACAGGGAGGACTATGGCTACACCTTC
CDR3 protein: CASSYNREDYGYTF

CDR3 length: 18
clone size: .
V gene: TRBV11-2
D gene: .
J gene: TRBJ1-1
CDR3 DNA: TGTGCCAGCAGCTTAGTTCCCGACCTTAGTCGGCGGGAGACTGAAGCTTTCTTT
CDR3 protein: CASSLVPDLSRRETEAFF

CDR3 length: 14
clone size: .
V gene: TRBV11-2
D gene: .
J gene: TRBJ2-3
CDR3 DNA: TGTGCCAGCAGCTTAAGTGGGGTCCCCGATACGCAGTATTTT
CDR3 protein: CASSLSGVPDTQYF

CDR3 length: 18
clone size: few
V gene: TRBV7-8
D gene: TRBD1
J gene: TRBJ2-5
CDR3 DNA: TGTGCCAGCGCCCTGGGCAGGGGGCTAGAACAACAACAAGAGACCCAGTACTTC
CDR3 protein: CASALGRGLEQQQETQYF

CDR3 length: 15
clone size: many
V gene: TRBV27
D gene: .
J gene: TRBJ2-5
CDR3 DNA: TGTGCCAGCAGTTCAGGGGTAGGGGGCCAAGAGACCCAGTACTTC
CDR3 protein: CASSSGVGGQETQYF

CDR3 length: 15
clone size: many
V gene: TRBV10-3
D gene: .
J gene: TRBJ1-4
CDR3 DNA: TGTGCCATCAGTGAGTCTCAGAGTACTAATGAAAAACTGTTTTTT
CDR3 protein: CAISESQSTNEKLFF

CDR3 length: 13
clone size: many
V gene: TRBV5-6
D gene: TRBD1
J gene: TRBJ2-7
CDR3 DNA: TGTGCCAGCAGATGGGACAGGGGGCGCGAGCAGTACTTC
CDR3 protein: CASRWDRGREQYF

CDR3 length: 15
clone size: .
V gene: TRBV7-3
D gene: .
J gene: TRBJ2-5
CDR3 DNA: TGTGCCAGCAGCTTAATAGGCAGTAAACAAGAGACCCAGTACTTC
CDR3 protein: CASSLIGSKQETQYF

CDR3 length: 15
clone size: .
V gene: TRBV20-1
D gene: .
J gene: TRBJ2-5
CDR3 DNA: TGCAGTGCTAATCGGCCGGGACCCCGTATAGAGACCCAGTACTTC
CDR3 protein: CSANRPGPRIETQYF

CDR3 length: 18
clone size: many
V gene: TRBV4-1
D gene: TRBD2
J gene: TRBJ2-1
CDR3 DNA: TGCGCCAGCAGCCAAGGGACTAGCGGGTTCAGCTCCTACAATGAGCAGTTCTTC
CDR3 protein: CASSQGTSGFSSYNEQFF

CDR3 length: 11
clone size: .
V gene: TRBV20-1
D gene: .
J gene: TRBJ2-3
CDR3 DNA: TGCAGTGCTCAAGGGCAAGATACGCAGTATTTT
CDR3 protein: CSAQGQDTQYF

CDR3 length: 13
clone size: many
V gene: TRBV20-1
D gene: .
J gene: TRBJ1-5
CDR3 DNA: TGCAGTGCTAGAGATCATAGCGGTCAGCCCCAGCATTTT
CDR3 protein: CSARDHSGQPQHF

CDR3 length: 12
clone size: .
V gene: TRBV3-1
D gene: .
J gene: TRBJ1-1
CDR3 DNA: TGTGCCAGCAGCCAAGCAGGAGAGGCAGCTTTCTTT
CDR3 protein: CASSQAGEAAFF

CDR3 length: 13
clone size: .
V gene: TRBV29-1
D gene: TRBD1
J gene: TRBJ1-1
CDR3 DNA: TGCAGCACCCGGACAGGGACGAACACTGAAGCTTTCTTT
CDR3 protein: CSTRTGTNTEAFF

CDR3 length: 12
clone size: .
V gene: TRBV7-8
D gene: .
J gene: TRBJ2-1
CDR3 DNA: TGTGCCAGCAGCTCATTAGCCGCTGGGCAGTTCTTC
CDR3 protein: CASSSLAAGQFF

CDR3 length: 14
clone size: .
V gene: TRBV5-5
D gene: .
J gene: TRBJ1-1
CDR3 DNA: TGTGCCAGCAGCATTACAGTGGTGGGCACTGAAGCTTTCTTT
CDR3 protein: CASSITVVGTEAFF

CDR3 length: 15
clone size: once
V gene: TRBV2
D gene: .
J gene: TRBJ1-2
CDR3 DNA: TGTGCCAGCAGTGCCCAACAGGGAGGTAGCTATGGCTACACCTTC
CDR3 protein: CASSAQQGGSYGYTF